These 9 T cell receptor beta chains originate from one sample sequenced in a study of T cells expressing NK-cell markers. One entry per CDR3 protein, without DNA, is what TCRdb gives after re-calling the 5' RACE reads. The repertoire table contains 500,000 or so distinct CDR3 sequences. Sequenced material: blood T cells: a sorted CD56 or NKG2C T cell subset, CD4+ or CD8+ T cells, or bulk PBMC T cells (not recorded which). These receptors were collected from a young man in good health.

The rearrangement uses TRBV29-1 and TRBJ2-3. This CDR3 spans 12 amino acids. Germline V gene data show CDR1 as SQVTM and CDR2 as ANQGSEA. This chain's CDR3 is CSVMTSADTQYF.

J is TRBJ2-3 and V is TRBV4-2; TCRdb indicates TRBD2, and absent DNA this call remains unverified. Germline values: CDR1 LGHNA, CDR2 YNFKEQ. The CDR3 runs 14 residues. CDR3 sequence: CASSTEGGADTQYF.

The chain carries TRBV4-1 and TRBJ2-2; TCRdb's D call of TRBD2 is untestable without DNA. The length of the CDR3 is 16 residues. Per germline, CDR1 MGHRA and CDR2 YSYEKL. The CDR3 is CASSQDGTRPPGELFF.

The chain joins TRBV6-1 to TRBJ1-6; TCRdb reports TRBD1, a call that lacks DNA to check it against. Germline V gene data show CDR1 as MNHNS and CDR2 as SASEGT. The CDR3 consists of 16 residues. Here the CDR3 reads CASSDGTGHYNSPLHF.

This chain uses TRBV7-6 with TRBJ2-6; TCRdb's D call, TRBD2, is unchecked because there is no DNA. The CDR3 runs 19 residues. Germline V gives CDR1 SGHVS, CDR2 FNYEAQ. The CDR3: CASSLVFGTADSGANVLTF.

This rearrangement joins TRBV5-1 to TRBJ2-1. This CDR3 spans 14 amino acids. From germline, CDR1 is SGHRS and CDR2 YFSETQ. The CDR3 sequence is CASRERSSYNEQFF.

The chain joins TRBV12-3 or TRBV12-4 to TRBJ1-5. The CDR3 consists of 14 residues. The CDR3 here is CASSSGGAGQPQHF.

This CDR3 is CASSFGGAGNTIYF. The chain recombines TRBV7-2 with TRBJ1-3. There are 14 residues in the CDR3. The germline gives CDR1 SGHTA, CDR2 FQGNSA.

The rearrangement uses TRBV12-3 or TRBV12-4 and TRBJ1-4. The CDR3 has 15 residues. CDR3 residues: CASAWEGDWNEKLFF.